This T cell receptor beta chain came from a study of shared T cell receptors in the human thymus. CDR3 length: 13 residues. In germline, CDR1 is SNHLY, CDR2 FYNNEI. The ends were cut back, 4 bases at V and 4 bases at J, with 10 bases in the middle. A remark on this clone: Other DNA sequences from this sample encode an identical CDR3 as well.

TCRdb's table, derived via immunoSEQ multiplex PCR, lists solely in-frame clones and lacks some. The sample lists some 700,000 clones, 70% to 90% occurring once. The same sample was also studied in work on human thymus T cells. That work states: The thymus tissue came from resections taken during corrective heart surgery. Usage of V and J genes appeared biased in thymic and blood repertoires. Related research has reported that thymic repertoires overlap highly among unrelated individuals.

Sequencing was performed on thymocytes. The TCR was taken from a girl in the first two years of life with a congenital heart defect. This rearrangement joins TRBV2 to TRBJ1-1; D might be TRBD1 (5 bases). The CDR3 coding sequence is TGTGCCAGCAGTGCAGGCGGGGGCACTGAAGCTTTCTTT. This codes for CASSAGGGTEAFF.